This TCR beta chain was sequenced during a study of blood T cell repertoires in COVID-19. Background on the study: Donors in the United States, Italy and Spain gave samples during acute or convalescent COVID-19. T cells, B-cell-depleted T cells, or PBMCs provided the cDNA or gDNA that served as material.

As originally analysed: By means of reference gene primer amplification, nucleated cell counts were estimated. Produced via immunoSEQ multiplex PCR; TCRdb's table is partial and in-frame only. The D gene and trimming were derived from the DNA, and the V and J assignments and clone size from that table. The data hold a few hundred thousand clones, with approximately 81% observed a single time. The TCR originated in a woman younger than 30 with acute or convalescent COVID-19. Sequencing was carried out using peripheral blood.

The CDR3 bases are TGTGCCAGCATACGGGGGGGACAAGATACGCAGTATTTT. Translated, it gives CASIRGGQDTQYF. The chain links TRBV25-1 to TRBJ2-3; TRBD2 agrees at 8 bases. V gave up 7 bases and J gave up 5 bases; unmatched junction bases: 5. CDR3 length equals 13 residues. The germline gives CDR1 MGHDK, CDR2 SYGVNS.